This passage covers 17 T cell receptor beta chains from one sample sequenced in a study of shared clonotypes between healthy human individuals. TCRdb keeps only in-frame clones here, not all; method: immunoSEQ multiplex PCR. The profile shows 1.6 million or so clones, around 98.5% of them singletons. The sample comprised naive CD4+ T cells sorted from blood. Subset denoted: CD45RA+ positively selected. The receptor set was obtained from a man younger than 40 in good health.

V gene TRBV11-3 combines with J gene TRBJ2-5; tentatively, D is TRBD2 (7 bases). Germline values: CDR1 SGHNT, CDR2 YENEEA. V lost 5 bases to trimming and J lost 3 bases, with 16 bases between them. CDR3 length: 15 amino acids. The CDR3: CASSGTRGGEETQYF. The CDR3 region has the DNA TGTGCCAGCAGCGGTACTAGGGGGGGCGAAGAGACCCAGTACTTC.

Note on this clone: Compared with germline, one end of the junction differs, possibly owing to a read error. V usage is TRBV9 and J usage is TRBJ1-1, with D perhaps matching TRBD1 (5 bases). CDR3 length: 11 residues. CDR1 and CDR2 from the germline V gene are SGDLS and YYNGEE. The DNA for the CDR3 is TGTGCCAGCTTATCGAGGGGCACTACGACCTTT. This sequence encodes CASLSRGTTTF.

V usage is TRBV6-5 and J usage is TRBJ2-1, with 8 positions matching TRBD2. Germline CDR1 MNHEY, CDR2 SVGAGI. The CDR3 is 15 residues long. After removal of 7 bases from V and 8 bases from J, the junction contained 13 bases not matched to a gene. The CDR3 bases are TGTGCCAGCACCCCTCTACTAGCGGATCGAGATGAGCAGTTCTTC. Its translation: CASTPLLADRDEQFF.

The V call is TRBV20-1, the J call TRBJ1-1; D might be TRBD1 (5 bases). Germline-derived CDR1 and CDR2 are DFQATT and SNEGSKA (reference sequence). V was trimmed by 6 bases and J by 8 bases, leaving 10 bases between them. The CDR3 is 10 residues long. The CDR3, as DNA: TGCAGTGCCCCGGGGCAGGAAGCTTTCTTT. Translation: CSAPGQEAFF.

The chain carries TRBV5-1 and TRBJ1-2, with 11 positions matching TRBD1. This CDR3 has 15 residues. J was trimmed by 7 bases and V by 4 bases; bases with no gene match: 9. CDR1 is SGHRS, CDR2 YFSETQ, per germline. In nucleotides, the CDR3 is TGCGCCAGCAGCCTGTCGCGAGGGACAGGGGGTGGCTACACCTTC. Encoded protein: CASSLSRGTGGGYTF.

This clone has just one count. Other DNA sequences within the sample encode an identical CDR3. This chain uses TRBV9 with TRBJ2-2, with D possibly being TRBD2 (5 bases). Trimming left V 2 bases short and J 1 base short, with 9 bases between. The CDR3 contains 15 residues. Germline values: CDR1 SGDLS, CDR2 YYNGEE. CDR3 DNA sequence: TGTGCCAGCAGCGTGAAGGCGGGGAACACCGGGGAGCTGTTTTTT. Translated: CASSVKAGNTGELFF.

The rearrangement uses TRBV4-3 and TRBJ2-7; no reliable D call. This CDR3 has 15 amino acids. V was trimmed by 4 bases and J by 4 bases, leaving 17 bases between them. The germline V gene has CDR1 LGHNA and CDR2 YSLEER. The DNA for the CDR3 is TGCGCCAGCAGCCCGACGAGCAGTGGGATGTACGAGCAGTACTTC. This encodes CASSPTSSGMYEQYF.

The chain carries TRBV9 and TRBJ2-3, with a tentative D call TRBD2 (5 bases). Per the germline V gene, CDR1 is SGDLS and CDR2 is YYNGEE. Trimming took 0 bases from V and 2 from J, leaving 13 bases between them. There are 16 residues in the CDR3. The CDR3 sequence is CASSVEISEVTDTQYF. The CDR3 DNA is TGTGCCAGCAGCGTAGAGATTAGCGAAGTCACAGATACGCAGTATTTT.

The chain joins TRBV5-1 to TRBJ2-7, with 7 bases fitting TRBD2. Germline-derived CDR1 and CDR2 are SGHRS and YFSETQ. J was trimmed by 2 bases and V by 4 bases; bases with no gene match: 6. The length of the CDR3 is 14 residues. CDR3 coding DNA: TGCGCCAGCAGCGATCAGCGGGAACCCTACGAGCAGTACTTC. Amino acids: CASSDQREPYEQYF.

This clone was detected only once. CDR3 loop: CASSSWGNNEKLFF. The CDR3 DNA follows: TGTGCCAGCAGTTCTTGGGGCAATAATGAAAAACTGTTTTTT. This chain connects TRBV27 to TRBJ1-4, with D possibly TRBD1 on 5 matching bases. The germline gives CDR1 MNHEY, CDR2 SMNVEV (reference sequence). The CDR3 loop spans 14 amino acids. V was pared by 4 bases and J by 4 bases, with 10 bases between.

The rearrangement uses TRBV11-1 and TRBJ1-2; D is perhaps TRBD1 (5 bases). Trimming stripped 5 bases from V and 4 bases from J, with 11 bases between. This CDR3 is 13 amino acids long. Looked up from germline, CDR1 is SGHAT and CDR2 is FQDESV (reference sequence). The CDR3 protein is CASSTRQFYGYTF. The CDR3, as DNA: TGTGCCAGCAGCACCCGACAGTTCTATGGCTACACCTTC.

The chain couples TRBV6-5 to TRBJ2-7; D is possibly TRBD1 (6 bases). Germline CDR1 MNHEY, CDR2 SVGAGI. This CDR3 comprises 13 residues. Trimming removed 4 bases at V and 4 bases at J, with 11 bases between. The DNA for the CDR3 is TGTGCCAGCAGTTCTACAACAGGGTACGAGCAGTACTTC. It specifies CASSSTTGYEQYF.

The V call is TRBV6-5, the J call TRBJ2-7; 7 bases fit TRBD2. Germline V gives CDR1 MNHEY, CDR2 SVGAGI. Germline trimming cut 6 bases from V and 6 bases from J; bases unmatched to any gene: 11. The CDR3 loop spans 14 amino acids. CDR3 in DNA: TGTGCCAGCAGCAAACTAATGGGGGGGGTCGAGCAGTACTTC. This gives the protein CASSKLMGGVEQYF.

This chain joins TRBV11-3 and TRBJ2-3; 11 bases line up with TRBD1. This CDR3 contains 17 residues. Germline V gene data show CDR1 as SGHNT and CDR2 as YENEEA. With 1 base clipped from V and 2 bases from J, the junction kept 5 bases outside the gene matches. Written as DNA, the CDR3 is TGTGCCAGCAGCTTAGGCCGGACAGGGGGCATCACAGATACGCAGTATTTT. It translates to CASSLGRTGGITDTQYF.

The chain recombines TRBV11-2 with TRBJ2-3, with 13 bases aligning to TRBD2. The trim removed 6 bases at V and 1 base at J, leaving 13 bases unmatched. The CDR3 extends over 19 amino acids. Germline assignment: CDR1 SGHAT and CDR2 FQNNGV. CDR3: CASRFGGLAGLIGTDTQYF. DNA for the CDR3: TGTGCCAGCAGGTTCGGGGGACTAGCGGGACTCATAGGCACAGATACGCAGTATTTT.

The CDR3 spells CASSPIGQGGSTEAFF. The CDR3 region has the DNA TGTGCCAGCTCACCAATCGGGCAGGGTGGGTCCACTGAAGCTTTCTTT. The V and J genes are TRBV18 and TRBJ1-1, with D perhaps TRBD1 (5 bases). The CDR3 spans 16 residues. Per the germline V gene, CDR1 is KGHSH and CDR2 is LQKENI. The ends were cut back, 2 bases at V and 4 bases at J, with 17 bases in the middle.

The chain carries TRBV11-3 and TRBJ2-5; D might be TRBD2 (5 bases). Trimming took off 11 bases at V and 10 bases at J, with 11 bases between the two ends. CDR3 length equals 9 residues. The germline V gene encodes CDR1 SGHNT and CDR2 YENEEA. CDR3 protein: CAGTGIQYF. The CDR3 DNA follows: TGTGCCGGTACGGGGATCCAGTACTTC.